Listed below are T cell receptor beta chains from one sample, sequenced in a study of T cell clonotyping in hematopoietic cell transplantation. Clones were sequenced by immunoSEQ multiplex PCR, and TCRdb holds only the in-frame ones, with some missing. The sample holds about 15,000 clones; around 70% are singletons and the top ten take approximately 10%. Sequencing input: peripheral blood mononuclear cells. These receptor sequences come from a woman aged 55-75 years in good health. Some clones in this sample may be carry-over from other donors' samples. CDR3s include the opening cysteine and the closing phenylalanine or tryptophan.

>TRBV28|13|TRBJ2-3
CASSDNSGRREYF
>TRBV7-3|14|TRBJ1-1
CASSSDSGNTEAFF
>TRBV6-5|12|TRBJ1-2
CASSLGGDGYTF
>TRBV7-3|15|TRBJ1-1
CASSPLGGANTEAFF
>TRBV19|17|TRBJ2-7
CASSRTSAMRGLYEQYF
>TRBV27|14|TRBJ1-6
CASSSDRVYSPLHF
>TRBV29-1|13|TRBJ2-1
CSVKARLYNEQFF
>TRBV6-1|14|TRBJ2-7
CASSEGGTSNEQYF
>TRBV15|14|TRBJ1-4
CATSRAVGDEKLFF
>TRBV14|11|TRBJ2-7
CASSHAGEQYF
>TRBV30|13|TRBJ1-1
CAWTRSTNTEAFF
>TRBV30|14|TRBJ1-4
CAWSVDRGVEKLFF
>TRBV5-6|16|TRBJ1-4
CASSLIGTASNEKLFF
>TRBV5-1|14|TRBJ2-7
CASSLWDRSYEQYF
>TRBV20-1|10|TRBJ1-1
CSAIRTEAFF
>TRBV7-2|14|TRBJ2-2
CASSPLLNTGELFF
>TRBV6-5|14|TRBJ1-1
CASSSGDRNTEAFF
>TRBV19|14|TRBJ1-5
CASSKPRAGKPQHF
>TRBV30|13|TRBJ2-2
CASAGRYTGELFF
>TRBV20-1|11|TRBJ2-7
CSAMRGHEQYF
>TRBV6-5|13|TRBJ1-2
CASSYFREQGYTF
>TRBV5-4|16|TRBJ1-6
CASSLFSGGGSSPLHF
>TRBV6-5|15|TRBJ2-7
CASTSSNRAGGSTYF
>TRBV2|12|TRBJ2-7
CASSGLGYEQYF
>TRBV7-3|15|TRBJ1-1
CASSFFRAERLGAFF
>TRBV27|15|TRBJ2-5
CASSFAGGLSETQYF
>TRBV4-2|15|TRBJ2-1
CASSPTSGEYNEQFF
>TRBV25-1|17|TRBJ2-7
CASSEYDGRQNSYEQYF
>TRBV7-9|16|TRBJ1-2
CASSVLGTPMSYGYTF
>TRBV6-5|15|TRBJ1-6
CASNVRGTGRSPLHF
>TRBV29-1|16|TRBJ2-3
CSVEDQGGQSTDTQYF
>TRBV9|17|TRBJ2-3
CASSGGAGGSLTDTQYF
>TRBV4-1|14|TRBJ1-1
CASSQVLTGAIAFF
>TRBV30|15|TRBJ2-6
CAWSTGGSGANVLTF
>TRBV29-1|11|TRBJ2-7
CSVEDGRGSYF
>TRBV28|13|TRBJ1-5
CASRDGTSEPQHF
>TRBV6-5|15|TRBJ2-1
CASSYSGGIYNEQFF
>TRBV29-1|13|TRBJ2-7
CSVWDRSSYEQYF
>TRBV5-4|15|TRBJ1-2
CASSLGRGGNYGYTF
>TRBV9|17|TRBJ2-3
CASSVGISGIPTDTQYF
>TRBV21-1|16|TRBJ1-5
CASSKEYRGGGQPQHF
>TRBV2|13|TRBJ2-2
CASSVGATGELFF
>TRBV5-6|16|TRBJ2-6
CASSSAGVSGANVLTF